The 9 T cell receptor beta chains listed next were all sequenced from one sample in a study of beta chain features in type 1 diabetes. TCRB transcripts that were expressed got sequenced, as all of the isolated RNA had been reverse transcribed. Repertoires were generated with immunoSEQ multiplex PCR, while TCRdb's copy carries only in-frame clones and drops some. The sample yields about 260,000 clones, around 68% seen once. Sequenced: naive CD4+ T cells from blood. The receptor source for this set is a man under 40 in good health.

This sequence joins TRBV13 and TRBJ2-3; D is unclear. Deletions cut 5 bases from V and 6 bases from J, with 18 bases between. The CDR3 has 15 amino acids. The V gene's germline CDR1 is PRHDT and CDR2 FYEKMQ (reference sequence). The CDR3 sequence: CASSPPGPTSDTQYF. The CDR3 DNA follows: TGTGCCAGCAGCCCTCCCGGCCCCACCTCGGATACGCAGTATTTT.

DNA of the CDR3: TGTGCCTGGAGTAGGGCTAGCCAGAGCACAGATACGCAGTATTTT. Protein product: CAWSRASQSTDTQYF. The rearrangement joins TRBV30 to TRBJ2-3; D is perhaps TRBD2 (5 bases). Germline CDR1 is GTSNPN and CDR2 is SVGIG (reference sequence). The length of the CDR3 is 15 residues. The V and J ends lost 2 bases and 0 bases respectively, with 12 bases between them.

The rearrangement links TRBV29-1 to TRBJ2-1; 8 positions match TRBD2. This CDR3 region has 16 residues. V dropped 1 base and J dropped 8; count of bases not matched to a gene: 13. CDR1 is SQVTM, CDR2 ANQGSEA, per germline. The CDR3 bases are TGCAGCGTTGAAGGGAGAAATGGCGGGAGGTCGTATGAGCAGTTCTTC. As protein: CSVEGRNGGRSYEQFF.

The chain recombines TRBV2 with TRBJ1-6, with unresolved D. V dropped 5 bases and J dropped 10 bases, with 9 bases sitting between them. Germline CDR1 is SNHLY and CDR2 is FYNNEI. This CDR3 contains 12 residues. The CDR3 region is CASSQDGSPLHF. The CDR3 bases are TGTGCCAGCAGTCAAGATGGCTCACCCCTCCACTTT. The variable domain in full, completed from reference TRBV2 and TRBJ1-6, reads EPEVTQTPSHQVTQMGQEVILRCVPISNHLYFYWYRQILGQKVEFLVSFYNNEISEKSEIFDDQFSVERPDGSNFTLKIRSTKLEDSAMYFCASSQDGSPLHFGNGTRLTVT.

The V gene is TRBV14, the J gene TRBJ2-3, with D hard to call. The V and J ends lost 4 bases and 3 bases respectively, with 11 bases between them. There are 14 residues in the CDR3. Germline loops: CDR1 SGHDN, CDR2 FVKESK. This chain's CDR3 is CASSRIRRTDTQYF. The CDR3 coding sequence is TGTGCCAGCAGCCGTATACGCCGGACAGATACGCAGTATTTT. Supplemented by reference TRBV14 and TRBJ2-3, the full variable domain reads EAGVTQFPSHSVIEKGQTVTLRCDPISGHDNLYWYRRVMGKEIKFLLHFVKESKQDESGMPNNRFLAERTGGTYSTLKVQPAELEDSGVYFCASSRIRRTDTQYFGPGTRLTVL.

This clone was seen a handful of times. V gene TRBV29-1 combines with J gene TRBJ2-7; D is ambiguous. This CDR3 has 13 residues. The V end was cut by 1 base, the J end by 2 bases, with 9 bases between. Germline assignment: CDR1 SQVTM and CDR2 ANQGSEA. The CDR3 here is CSVEGASPYEQYF. The CDR3 DNA follows: TGCAGCGTTGAAGGGGCGAGTCCCTACGAGCAGTACTTC.

This clone was picked up one time. The chain uses TRBV30 and TRBJ1-1, with D unresolved. V gave up 0 bases and J gave up 11 bases, with 10 bases separating them. Germline V gene lookup returns CDR1 GTSNPN and CDR2 SVGIG (reference sequence). The CDR3 has 11 residues. CDR3 in DNA: TGTGCCTGGAGTGTACGGGGAGACGCTTTCTTT. Its protein product is CAWSVRGDAFF.

This clone occurred a few times. The chain couples TRBV29-1 to TRBJ2-3; D perhaps matches TRBD1 (7 bases). CDR1 SQVTM and CDR2 ANQGSEA come from the germline V gene. Trimming took 4 bases from V and 4 from J, leaving 15 bases between them. The CDR3 is 14 amino acids. CDR3 sequence (DNA): TGCAGCGTTGGGAGGGAAGGGGGCCCAGATACGCAGTATTTT. Translated, it gives CSVGREGGPDTQYF.

Of note for this clone: Other DNA sequences in this sample translate to the same CDR3. The chain is built from TRBV29-1 and TRBJ2-7; D is possibly TRBD2 (5 bases). V gave up 4 bases and J gave up 0 bases, with 10 bases separating them. The CDR3 has 13 residues. Per germline, CDR1 SQVTM and CDR2 ANQGSEA. CDR3 sequence (DNA): TGCAGCGTTGCCCGGCGGGCCTCCTACGAGCAGTACTTC. It is translated as CSVARRASYEQYF.